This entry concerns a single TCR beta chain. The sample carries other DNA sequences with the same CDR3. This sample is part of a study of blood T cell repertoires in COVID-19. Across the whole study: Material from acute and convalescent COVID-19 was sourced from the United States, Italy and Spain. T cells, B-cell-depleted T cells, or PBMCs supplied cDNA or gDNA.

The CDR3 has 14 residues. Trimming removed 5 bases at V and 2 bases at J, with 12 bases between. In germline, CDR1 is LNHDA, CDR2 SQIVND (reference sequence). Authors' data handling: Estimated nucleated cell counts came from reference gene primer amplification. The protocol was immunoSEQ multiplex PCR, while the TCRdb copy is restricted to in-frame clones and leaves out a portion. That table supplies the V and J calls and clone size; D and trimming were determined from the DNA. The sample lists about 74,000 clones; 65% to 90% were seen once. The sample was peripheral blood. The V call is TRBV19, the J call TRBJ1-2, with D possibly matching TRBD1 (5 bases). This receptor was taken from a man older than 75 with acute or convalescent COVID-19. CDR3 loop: CASSPGGGNYGYTF. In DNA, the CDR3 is TGTGCCAGTAGTCCCGGTGGGGGGAACTATGGCTACACCTTC.